This T cell receptor (beta chain) was recovered during a study of cytomegalovirus exposure and HLA in healthy donors. Overall study context: The 90 to 150 validation repertoires were produced on the same platform as the roughly 700 repertoires of the first cohort. This was reported in a later analysis. Study conclusions and caveats: As was reported, the classifier diagnosed cytomegalovirus status with high specificity and sensitivity.

To note about this clone: Its antigen remains unidentified.

Profiling relied on immunoSEQ multiplex PCR, and the TCRdb table lists in-frame clones only, not all of them. The table has roughly 150,000 clones, approximately 86% seen once. Trimming left V 7 bases short and J 5 bases short, with 8 bases between. The V gene's germline CDR1 is PRHDT and CDR2 FYEKMQ (reference sequence). The CDR3 spans 11 residues. The donors were members of the validation cohort, which comprised about 120 subjects and was separate from the first cohort of roughly 700 subjects. The chain links TRBV13 to TRBJ1-1; D is possibly TRBD1 (6 bases). Specimen: PBMCs. The sequence derives from a young woman in good health and CMV-seronegative. CDR3 protein: CASTGDTEAFF. CDR3 nucleotide sequence: TGTGCCAGCACAGGGGATACTGAAGCTTTCTTT.